Described below is a single T cell receptor beta chain sequence and its context. What it binds is unknown. Other DNA sequences of this sample code for an identical CDR3. The donors were all Caucasian adults (living in Nashville, Tennessee). The data are from a study of shared clonotypes between healthy human individuals. Each replicate PCR on the sorted subsets used 150 to 200 ng DNA (around 30,000 T cell genomes). Profiled with immunoSEQ multiplex PCR; TCRdb holds only in-frame clones, not every one. The data hold 950,000 to 1,300,000 clones, with approximately 68% observed a single time. The germline gives CDR1 MNHNS, CDR2 SASEGT. This CDR3 comprises 14 residues. The germline V and J ends were trimmed by 8 bases and 0 bases, with 8 bases remaining between them. Study-level points and caveats: The small donor group covered limited genetic and exposure diversity.

Sequencing was done on a sample of memory CD4+ T cells sorted from blood. Subset here: CD45RA-negative fraction. This clonotype originated in a man aged 18 to 30 in good health. V is TRBV6-1 and J is TRBJ1-6; D is perhaps TRBD1 (6 bases). The CDR3 DNA is TGTGCCAGCTCGGACAGCTCCTATAATTCACCCCTCCACTTT. It is translated as CASSDSSYNSPLHF.